The rows below give T cell receptor beta chains drawn from one sample of a study of T cells in Graves' hyperthyroidism and ophthalmopathy. Each CDR3 protein is one row after TCRdb ran MiXCR on the multiplex PCR reads. Of approximately 620,000 distinct CDR3 sequences detected, about 15% appear once; the ten largest clones hold 5.8%. Sequencing was performed on blood. The receptors come from a woman between 25 and 40 years old with Graves' hyperthyroidism that later progressed to Graves' ophthalmopathy. Each CDR3 is given with its conserved first and last residue. A D gene is named only where the DNA matches it firmly. Only some rows state a clone size, as once, few, many or a class for expanded clones.

clone size: NA; V gene: TRBV27; J gene: TRBJ1-1; D gene: TRBD1; CDR3 DNA: TGTGCCAGCAGCCTCCGGGGACAGGGGCTAGGGGGCACTGAAGCTTTCTTT; CDR3 protein: CASSLRGQGLGGTEAFF
clone size: many; V gene: TRBV6-2/TRBV6-3; J gene: TRBJ1-4; D gene: NA; CDR3 DNA: TGTGCCAGCACCACGATCCGGGCACAAGGAAAACTGTTTTTT; CDR3 protein: CASTTIRAQGKLFF
clone size: few; V gene: TRBV6-5; J gene: TRBJ2-1; D gene: TRBD1; CDR3 DNA: TGTGCCAGCAGTTACTTTTCGGGACAGGCGTACAATGAGCAGTTCTTC; CDR3 protein: CASSYFSGQAYNEQFF
clone size: NA; V gene: TRBV9; J gene: TRBJ2-7; D gene: NA; CDR3 DNA: TGTGCCAGCAGCGTCAGGGGAGCAGACCCCTACGAGCAGTACTTC; CDR3 protein: CASSVRGADPYEQYF
clone size: many; V gene: TRBV28; J gene: TRBJ2-1; D gene: NA; CDR3 DNA: TGTGCCAGCAGTTTGATGTGGAGGGGGGGTTCCAATGAGCAGTTCTTC; CDR3 protein: CASSLMWRGGSNEQFF
clone size: many; V gene: TRBV20-1; J gene: TRBJ2-1; D gene: NA; CDR3 DNA: TGCAGTGCTACAGGGACCTTTAAGGGCCACAATGAGCAGTTCTTC; CDR3 protein: CSATGTFKGHNEQFF
clone size: NA; V gene: TRBV7-3; J gene: TRBJ2-3; D gene: NA; CDR3 DNA: TGTGCCAGCAGCCAAGCGAGAGGGAGCACAGATACGCAGTATTTT; CDR3 protein: CASSQARGSTDTQYF
clone size: NA; V gene: TRBV14; J gene: TRBJ2-3; D gene: TRBD2; CDR3 DNA: TGTGCCAGCAGCCAAAGGTCAAGACTAGCGGGAGTGACAGATACGCAGTATTTT; CDR3 protein: CASSQRSRLAGVTDTQYF
clone size: many; V gene: TRBV20-1; J gene: TRBJ2-7; D gene: NA; CDR3 DNA: TGCAGTGCTAGAGTCCTCAGGGGAGAGCAGTACTTC; CDR3 protein: CSARVLRGEQYF
clone size: many; V gene: TRBV6-1; J gene: TRBJ2-1; D gene: TRBD2; CDR3 DNA: TGTGCCAGCAGCGGGACTAGCTCACTACTATACAATGAGCAGTTCTTC; CDR3 protein: CASSGTSSLLYNEQFF
clone size: few; V gene: TRBV5-1; J gene: TRBJ2-5; D gene: NA; CDR3 DNA: TGCGCCAGCAGCCTCGGGACATCCGGAGAGACCCAGTACTTC; CDR3 protein: CASSLGTSGETQYF
clone size: many; V gene: TRBV12-3/TRBV12-4; J gene: TRBJ1-5; D gene: TRBD1; CDR3 DNA: TGTGCCAGCAGCCGACAGGGAGGCAATCAGCCCCAGCATTTT; CDR3 protein: CASSRQGGNQPQHF
clone size: few; V gene: TRBV5-5; J gene: TRBJ1-6; D gene: NA; CDR3 DNA: TGTGCCAGCAGACATCGAGACCGGGACTTCAATTCACCCCTCCACTTT; CDR3 protein: CASRHRDRDFNSPLHF
clone size: many; V gene: TRBV10-3; J gene: TRBJ1-2; D gene: TRBD1; CDR3 DNA: TGTGCCATCCAATCGACAGGGCACAACTATGGCTACACCTTC; CDR3 protein: CAIQSTGHNYGYTF
clone size: many; V gene: TRBV5-6; J gene: TRBJ2-3; D gene: NA; CDR3 DNA: TGTGCCAGCAGCTCTCCCCCTGGACCCACAGATACGCAGTATTTT; CDR3 protein: CASSSPPGPTDTQYF
clone size: many; V gene: TRBV11-2; J gene: TRBJ2-1; D gene: NA; CDR3 DNA: TGTGCCAGCAGCTCCCGCCCAGCAGCGGATGAGCAGTTCTTC; CDR3 protein: CASSSRPAADEQFF
clone size: many; V gene: TRBV11-3; J gene: TRBJ2-7; D gene: NA; CDR3 DNA: TGTGCCAGCTCCCTTCTAGCGCCGAGCGCCGAGCAGTACTTC; CDR3 protein: CASSLLAPSAEQYF
clone size: many; V gene: TRBV12-3/TRBV12-4; J gene: TRBJ1-5; D gene: TRBD1; CDR3 DNA: TGTGCCAGCAGTGCCGTTGACAGGGACAATCAGCCCCAGCATTTT; CDR3 protein: CASSAVDRDNQPQHF
clone size: NA; V gene: TRBV5-1; J gene: TRBJ2-7; D gene: NA; CDR3 DNA: TGCGCCAGCAGCTCCTTGACAGGGAGGTACGAGCAGTACTTC; CDR3 protein: CASSSLTGRYEQYF
clone size: few; V gene: TRBV4-2; J gene: TRBJ2-3; D gene: TRBD2; CDR3 DNA: TGTGCCAGCAGCCAAGATCCTAGCGGGAGGGCCAATGGCGCAGATACGCAGTATTTT; CDR3 protein: CASSQDPSGRANGADTQYF
clone size: many; V gene: TRBV2; J gene: TRBJ2-2; D gene: TRBD1; CDR3 DNA: TGTGCCATCCTTGGCGGCGGGACAGGGGATCTTTCGAACACCGGGGAGCTGTTTTTT; CDR3 protein: CAILGGGTGDLSNTGELFF
clone size: once; V gene: TRBV20-1; J gene: TRBJ2-1; D gene: TRBD2; CDR3 DNA: TGCAGTGCTGGGGGGATACTAGCGGGATCCTACAATGAGCAGTTCTTC; CDR3 protein: CSAGGILAGSYNEQFF
clone size: many; V gene: TRBV20-1; J gene: TRBJ2-7; D gene: TRBD1; CDR3 DNA: TGCAGTGCCGTCTGGGACAGGATCGGTGAGCAGTACTTC; CDR3 protein: CSAVWDRIGEQYF
clone size: NA; V gene: TRBV5-1; J gene: TRBJ2-3; D gene: NA; CDR3 DNA: TGCGCCAGCTCGCCAGCTCAGTTAGGAACAGATACGCAGTATTTT; CDR3 protein: CASSPAQLGTDTQYF
clone size: many; V gene: TRBV6-1; J gene: TRBJ2-3; D gene: NA; CDR3 DNA: TGTGCCAGCAACGGTGGCGCTAACACAGATACGCAGTATTTT; CDR3 protein: CASNGGANTDTQYF